Presented here are 23 T cell receptor beta chains from one specimen sequenced in a study of T cell repertoires in cytomegalovirus infection. TCRdb independently ran MiXCR on the reads; one entry per CDR3 protein. The table has some 450,000 distinct CDR3 sequences, about a third seen once. Sequencing was done on a sample of PBMCs. All receptors derive from a human donor in good health (CMV status not recorded). Some clones in this sample may be carry-over from other donors' samples.

This clonotype was seen many times. This chain uses TRBV12-3 or TRBV12-4 with TRBJ1-1; the D is unclear. This CDR3 has 12 amino acids. V gave up 5 bases and J gave up 4 bases, with 8 bases separating them. The CDR3 reads CASSARATEAFF. The CDR3 bases are TGTGCCAGCAGTGCCCGTGCCACTGAAGCTTTCTTT.

The chain employs TRBV12-3 or TRBV12-4 and TRBJ1-5; D possibly corresponds to TRBD1 (5 bases). CDR3 size: 16 residues. The V gene lost 3 bases and the J gene lost 5 bases, with 17 bases spanning the gap. CDR3 DNA sequence: TGTGCCAGCAGTTTCGGTCTGGGACGGGGGGATCAGCCCCAGCATTTT. Translation: CASSFGLGRGDQPQHF.

In DNA, the CDR3 is TGTGCCAGCAGCCCGGAGGGGGGCGTCAATCAGCCCCAGCATTTT. It is translated as CASSPEGGVNQPQHF. This chain connects TRBV5-6 to TRBJ1-5; D possibly corresponds to TRBD1 (6 bases). The CDR3 runs 15 residues. CDR1 is SGHDT and CDR2 is YYEEEE in the germline V gene. Trimming stripped 4 bases from V and 3 bases from J, with 14 bases between.

This clonotype came up a few times. The chain employs TRBV7-8 and TRBJ1-3; D is possibly TRBD1 (6 bases). V lost 0 bases, J lost 7 bases, and 13 bases lay in between. Germline CDR1 reads SGHVS; CDR2 reads FQNEAQ. The CDR3 consists of 15 residues. This CDR3 reads CASSLAGAAGNTIYF. DNA of the CDR3: TGTGCCAGCAGCTTAGCGGGGGCGGCCGGGAACACCATATATTTT.

The chain employs TRBV7-9 and TRBJ2-1, with D tentatively TRBD1 (6 bases). Between the trimmed V and J ends, which lost 5 bases and 6 bases, there was a span of 11 bases. Germline V lookup: CDR1 SEHNR, CDR2 FQNEAQ (reference sequence). The CDR3 has 13 residues. The CDR3, as DNA: TGTGCCAGCAGCCGGGACATAGGCAATGAGCAGTTCTTC. As protein: CASSRDIGNEQFF.

Regarding this clonotype: Because the CDR3 is missing its conserved closing phenylalanine or tryptophan, this is likely a read error. It is unclear where the CDR3 begins or ends on the DNA, so no DNA is shown, and the CDR3 is as TCRdb lists it. This chain links TRBV7-6 with TRBJ2-1. The length of the CDR3 is 14 amino acids, counting both ends. Germline CDR1 and CDR2: SGHVS and FNYEAQ. The CDR3 loop is CASSLRLNPNEQLL.

The chain joins TRBV5-3 to TRBJ1-2; D might be TRBD1 (6 bases). TRBV5-3 is flagged as an ORF with uncertain function. This CDR3 region has 13 residues. V was clipped by 8 bases and J by 6 bases, with 17 bases between them. The CDR3 bases are TGTGCCAGCAGCCCAACAGGGTTTCATGGCTACACCTTC. Translating gives CASSPTGFHGYTF.

CDR3 sequence: CASQIQGRGEAFF. The CDR3 DNA follows: TGTGCCAGCCAAATACAGGGACGGGGTGAAGCTTTCTTT. The chain joins TRBV7-9 to TRBJ1-1; D possibly corresponds to TRBD1 (6 bases). Deletions cut 8 bases from V and 7 bases from J, with 17 bases between. The CDR3 extends over 13 amino acids. Germline lookup yields CDR1 SEHNR and CDR2 FQNEAQ (reference sequence).

This rearrangement joins TRBV5-5 to TRBJ1-2; a weak D match, TRBD1 (5 bases). CDR3 length: 16 amino acids. Trimming took off 0 bases at V and 3 bases at J, with 15 bases between the two ends. From germline, CDR1 is SGHKS and CDR2 YYEKEE (reference sequence). CDR3 sequence reads: CASSLETRQRHYGYTF. DNA of the CDR3: TGTGCCAGCAGCTTGGAAACCCGACAGCGACACTATGGCTACACCTTC.

The CDR3 here is CASSLDRGGQIQETQYF. In DNA form, the CDR3 reads TGTGCCAGCAGCTTAGACCGCGGCGGACAGATCCAAGAGACCCAGTACTTC. The chain recombines TRBV7-9 with TRBJ2-5; perhaps TRBD1 as D (6 bases). CDR3 size: 17 residues. Trimming left V 1 base short and J 1 base short, with 16 bases between. Germline assignment: CDR1 SEHNR and CDR2 FQNEAQ (reference sequence).

This clonotype was recorded a few times. V is TRBV7-6 and J is TRBJ1-2; D not resolved. The CDR3 spans 17 residues. The V gene's germline CDR1 is SGHVS and CDR2 FNYEAQ. The V end lost 1 base, the J end lost 4 bases, and 19 bases lay between the germline ends. CDR3 in DNA: TGTGCCAGCAGCTTAGTTACGGCAGGCGACACTTTCTATGGCTACACCTTC. It codes for CASSLVTAGDTFYGYTF.

Regarding this clonotype: Compared with germline, one end of the junction differs, possibly owing to a read error. V is TRBV7-2 and J is TRBJ2-6; 8 bases line up with TRBD1. Germline V gene data show CDR1 as SGHTA and CDR2 as FQGNSA. This CDR3 has 17 amino acids. The chain's CDR3 is CARSLGQALSGANVLTF. The CDR3 DNA reads TGTGCCAGAAGCTTGGGACAGGCCCTCTCTGGGGCCAACGTCCTGACTTTC.

A note on this clonotype: A much bigger clone sits one base away, suggesting this may be a read error. V is TRBV7-8 and J is TRBJ2-3; tentatively, D is TRBD2 (5 bases). With 4 bases removed from V and 8 bases from J, the gap between germline ends came to 19 bases. The CDR3 is made up of 15 amino acids. Germline lookup yields CDR1 SGHVS and CDR2 FQNEAQ. Written as DNA, the CDR3 is TGTGCCAGCAGCTCCCCATGGCCGGGGAGAGGTACGCAGTATTTT. It encodes CASSSPWPGRGTQYF. Filled out from reference TRBV7-8 and TRBJ2-3, the complete variable domain reads GAGVSQSPRYKVAKRGQDVALRCDPISGHVSLFWYQQALGQGPEFLTYFQNEAQLDKSGLPSDRFFAERPEGSVSTLKIQRTQQEDSAVYLCASSSPWPGRGTQYFGPGTRLTVL.

V is TRBV7-8 and J is TRBJ1-2; 12 bases match TRBD1. Germline V gene lookup returns CDR1 SGHVS and CDR2 FQNEAQ. The CDR3 has 17 amino acids. V shed 5 bases and J 3 bases; nucleotides not matched to a gene: 10. This CDR3 is CASSPTGTGGLYYGYTF. CDR3 DNA: TGTGCCAGCAGCCCGACCGGGACAGGGGGCCTCTACTATGGCTACACCTTC.

This clonotype was observed a few times. This chain uses TRBV7-6 with TRBJ2-4; 7 bases are a match to TRBD2. Germline CDR1 and CDR2: SGHVS and FNYEAQ. V shed 1 base and J 7 bases; nucleotides not matched to a gene: 7. The CDR3 contains 15 residues. The CDR3 loop reads CASSLVGQGGNIQYF. The CDR3 DNA reads as TGTGCCAGCAGCTTAGTCGGCCAGGGAGGGAACATTCAGTACTTC.

The V and J genes are TRBV7-9 and TRBJ2-3; TRBD2 aligns across 7 bases. With 5 bases clipped from V and 2 bases from J, the junction kept 7 bases outside the gene matches. CDR1 and CDR2 from the germline V gene are SEHNR and FQNEAQ (reference sequence). The CDR3 has 15 residues. Written as DNA, the CDR3 is TGTGCCAGCAGCACTACTAGCGACCCCACAGATACGCAGTATTTT. This gives the protein CASSTTSDPTDTQYF.

The rearrangement links TRBV5-1 to TRBJ1-2; a weak D match, TRBD1 (5 bases). Trimming shortened V by 6 bases and J by 1 base, and 10 bases separated the two germline ends. This CDR3 has 13 residues. Per germline, CDR1 SGHRS and CDR2 YFSETQ. The DNA for the CDR3 is TGCGCCAGCAAGAAACAGGATAACTATGGCTACACCTTC. Its protein is CASKKQDNYGYTF.

Remarks on this clonotype: The junction departs from germline at one end; a sequencing error may be responsible. V and J are TRBV7-9 and TRBJ2-1; 7 bases agree with TRBD2. The end of the DNA aligns better with TRBJ2-7, so the J call may be wrong. The CDR3 is 14 residues long. The germline V gene has CDR1 SEHNR and CDR2 FQNEAQ (reference sequence). DNA for the CDR3: TGTGCCTGCAGCCGTAGCGGGTCCTACATTGAGCAGTACTTC. Translating it yields CACSRSGSYIEQYF.

J is TRBJ1-1 and V is TRBV6-2 or TRBV6-3; a weak D match, TRBD1 (5 bases). The CDR3 is 16 amino acids. CDR1 and CDR2 (germline): MNHEY, SVGEGT. V shed 2 bases and J shed 1 base, with 14 bases lying between them. The CDR3 nucleotides read TGTGCCAGCAGTTACATGAGGGGCGCCGGGAACACTGAAGCTTTCTTT. This sequence encodes CASSYMRGAGNTEAFF.

As to this clonotype: The CDR3 does not close with the conserved phenylalanine or tryptophan, likely indicating a read error. Because the CDR3's place on the DNA is in doubt, the DNA is left out and the CDR3 is given as listed by TCRdb. V gene TRBV7-9 combines with J gene TRBJ1-6; the table's D call of TRBD1 was not tested on the DNA. CDR1 and CDR2 (germline): SEHNR, FQNEAQ (reference sequence). The CDR3 totals 12 residues, both ends included. This chain's CDR3 is CASSPPRTPRHL.

The rearrangement joins TRBV19 to TRBJ1-3, with D hard to call. Germline values: CDR1 LNHDA, CDR2 SQIVND (reference sequence). The CDR3 contains 16 residues. Trimming removed 4 bases at V and 1 base at J, with 14 bases between. The CDR3 bases are TGTGCCAGTAGTACCACGCCTGTCGTATCTGGAAACACCATATATTTT. Its translation is CASSTTPVVSGNTIYF. The full variable domain, completed using reference TRBV19 and TRBJ1-3, is DGGITQSPKYLFRKEGQNVTLSCEQNLNHDAMYWYRQDPGQGLRLIYYSQIVNDFQKGDIAEGYSVSREKKESFPLTVTSAQKNPTAFYLCASSTTPVVSGNTIYFGEGSWLTVV.

The chain combines TRBV14 with TRBJ1-6; D remains unclear. The germline CDR1 and CDR2 sequences are SGHDN and FVKESK. The CDR3 spans 15 residues. V was cut by 0 bases and J by 9 bases, with 12 bases left in between. CDR3 sequence reads: CASSQEWTASSPLHF. The CDR3 DNA reads as TGTGCCAGCAGCCAAGAGTGGACGGCAAGTTCACCCCTCCACTTT.

The chain links TRBV18 to TRBJ2-7, with D perhaps TRBD1 (5 bases). Trimming took off 2 bases at V and 7 bases at J, with 15 bases between the two ends. Germline V lookup: CDR1 KGHSH, CDR2 LQKENI. The CDR3 sequence is 14 residues long. CDR3 loop: CASSPGQGFGEQYF. The DNA for the CDR3 is TGTGCCAGCTCACCAGGGCAGGGATTTGGAGAGCAGTACTTC. Full variable domain (remainder filled in from reference TRBV18 and TRBJ2-7): NAGVMQNPRHLVRRRGQEARLRCSPMKGHSHVYWYRQLPEEGLKFMVYLQKENIIDESGMPKERFSAEFPKEGPSILRIQQVVRGDSAAYFCASSPGQGFGEQYFGPGTRLTVT.